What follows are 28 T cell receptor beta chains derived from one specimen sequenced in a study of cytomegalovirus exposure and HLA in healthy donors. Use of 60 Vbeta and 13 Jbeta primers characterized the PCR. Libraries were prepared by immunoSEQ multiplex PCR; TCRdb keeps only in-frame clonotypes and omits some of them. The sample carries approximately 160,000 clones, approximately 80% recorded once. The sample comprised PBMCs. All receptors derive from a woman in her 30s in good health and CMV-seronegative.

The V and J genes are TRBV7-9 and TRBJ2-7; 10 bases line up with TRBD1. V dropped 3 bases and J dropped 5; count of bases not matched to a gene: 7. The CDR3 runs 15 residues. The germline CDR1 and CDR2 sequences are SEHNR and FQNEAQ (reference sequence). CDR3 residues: CASSLETGGFHEQYF. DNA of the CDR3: TGTGCCAGCAGCTTGGAGACAGGGGGCTTCCACGAGCAGTACTTC.

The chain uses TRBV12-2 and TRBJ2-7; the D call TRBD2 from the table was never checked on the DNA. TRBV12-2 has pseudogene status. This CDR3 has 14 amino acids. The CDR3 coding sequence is TGTGCAAGTCGCTTAGGTAGCGGGAATTACGAGCAGTACTTC. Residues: CASRLGSGNYEQYF.

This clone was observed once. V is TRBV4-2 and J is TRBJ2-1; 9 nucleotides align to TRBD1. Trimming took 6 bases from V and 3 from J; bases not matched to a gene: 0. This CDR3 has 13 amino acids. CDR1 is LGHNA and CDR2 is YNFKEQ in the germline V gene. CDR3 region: CASRGQGYNEQFF. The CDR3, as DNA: TGTGCCAGCAGGGGACAGGGCTACAATGAGCAGTTCTTC.

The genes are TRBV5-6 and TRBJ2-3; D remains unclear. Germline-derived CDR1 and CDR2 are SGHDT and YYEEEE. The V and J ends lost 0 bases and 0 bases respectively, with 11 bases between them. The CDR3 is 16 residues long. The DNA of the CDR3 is TGTGCCAGCAGCTTGGTCCCTCCTTTTAGCACAGATACGCAGTATTTT. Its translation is CASSLVPPFSTDTQYF.

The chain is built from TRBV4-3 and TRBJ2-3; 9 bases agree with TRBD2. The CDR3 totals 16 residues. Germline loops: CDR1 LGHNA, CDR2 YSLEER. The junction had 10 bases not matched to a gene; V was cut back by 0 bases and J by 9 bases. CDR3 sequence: CASSQDTSGWGRTQYF. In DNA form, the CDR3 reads TGCGCCAGCAGCCAAGATACTAGCGGGTGGGGCAGGACGCAGTATTTT.

The CDR3 sequence: CASSEGLAGGYEQYF. CDR3 sequence (DNA): TGTGCCAGCAGTGAAGGGTTAGCGGGAGGTTACGAGCAGTACTTC. The V and J genes are TRBV6-1 and TRBJ2-7, with 10 bases lining up with TRBD2. From germline, CDR1 is MNHNS and CDR2 SASEGT. The CDR3 consists of 15 residues. Losses at the gene ends were 1 base for V and 4 bases for J; bases not matched to a gene: 4.

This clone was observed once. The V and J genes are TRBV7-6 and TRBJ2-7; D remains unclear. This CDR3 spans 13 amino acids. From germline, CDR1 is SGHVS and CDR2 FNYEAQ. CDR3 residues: CAANSHPSYEQYF. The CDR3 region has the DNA TGTGCAGCTAACAGCCATCCTTCCTACGAGCAGTACTTC. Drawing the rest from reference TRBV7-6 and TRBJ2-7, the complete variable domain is GAGVSQSPRYKVTKRGQDVALRCDPISGHVSLYWYRQALGQGPEFLTYFNYEAQQDKSGLPNDRFSAERPEGSISTLTIQRTEQRDSAMYRCAANSHPSYEQYFGPGTRLTVT.

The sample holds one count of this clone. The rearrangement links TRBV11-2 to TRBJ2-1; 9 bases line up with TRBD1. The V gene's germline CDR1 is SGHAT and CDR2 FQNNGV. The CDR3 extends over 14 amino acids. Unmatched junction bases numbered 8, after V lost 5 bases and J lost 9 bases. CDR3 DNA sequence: TGTGCCAGCAGCCTGGGACAGGGTCCCCGTGAGCAGTTCTTC. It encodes CASSLGQGPREQFF.

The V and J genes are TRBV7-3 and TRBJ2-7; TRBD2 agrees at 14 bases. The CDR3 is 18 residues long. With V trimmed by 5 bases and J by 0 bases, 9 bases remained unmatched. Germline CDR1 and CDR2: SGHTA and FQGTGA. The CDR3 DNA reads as TGTGCCAGCAGCGCCGGGACTAGCGGGGGTGCACTCTCCTACGAGCAGTACTTC. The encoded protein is CASSAGTSGGALSYEQYF. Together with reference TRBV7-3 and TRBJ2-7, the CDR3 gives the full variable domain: GAGVSQTPSNKVTEKGKYVELRCDPISGHTALYWYRQSLGQGPEFLIYFQGTGAADDSGLPNDRFFAVRPEGSVSTLKIQRTERGDSAVYLCASSAGTSGGALSYEQYFGPGTRLTVT.

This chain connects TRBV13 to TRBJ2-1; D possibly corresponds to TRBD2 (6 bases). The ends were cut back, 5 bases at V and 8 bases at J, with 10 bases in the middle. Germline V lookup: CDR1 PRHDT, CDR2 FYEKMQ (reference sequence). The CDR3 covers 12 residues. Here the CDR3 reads CASSGGWDEQFF. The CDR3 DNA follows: TGTGCCAGCAGCGGGGGGTGGGATGAGCAGTTCTTC.

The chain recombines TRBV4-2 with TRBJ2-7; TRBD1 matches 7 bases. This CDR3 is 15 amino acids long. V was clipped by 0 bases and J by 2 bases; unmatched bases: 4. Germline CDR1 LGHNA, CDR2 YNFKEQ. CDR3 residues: CASSQDSRGTYEQYF. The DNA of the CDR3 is TGTGCCAGCAGCCAAGATTCCAGGGGGACCTACGAGCAGTACTTC.

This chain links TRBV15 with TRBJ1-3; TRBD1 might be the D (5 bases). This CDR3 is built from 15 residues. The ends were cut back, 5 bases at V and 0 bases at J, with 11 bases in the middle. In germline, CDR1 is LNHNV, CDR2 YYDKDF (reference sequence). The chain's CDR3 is CATSPRAYSGNTIYF. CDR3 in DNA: TGTGCCACCAGCCCCAGGGCCTACTCTGGAAACACCATATATTTT.

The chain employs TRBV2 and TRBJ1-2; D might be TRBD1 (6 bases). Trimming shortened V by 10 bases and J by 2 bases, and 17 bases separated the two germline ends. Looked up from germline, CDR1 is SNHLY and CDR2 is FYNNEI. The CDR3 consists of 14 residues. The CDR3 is CAILSRTVNYGYTF. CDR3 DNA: TGTGCCATCCTATCCCGGACAGTAAACTATGGCTACACCTTC.

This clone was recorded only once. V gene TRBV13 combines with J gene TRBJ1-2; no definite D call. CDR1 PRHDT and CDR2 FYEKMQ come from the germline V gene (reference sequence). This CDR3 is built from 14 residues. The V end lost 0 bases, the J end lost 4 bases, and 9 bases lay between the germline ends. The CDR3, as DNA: TGTGCCAGCAGCTTAGGTCTGGACTTCTATGGCTACACCTTC. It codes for CASSLGLDFYGYTF.

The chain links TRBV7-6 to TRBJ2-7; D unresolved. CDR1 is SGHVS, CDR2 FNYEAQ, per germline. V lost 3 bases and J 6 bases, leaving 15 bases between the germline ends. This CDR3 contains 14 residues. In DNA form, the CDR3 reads TGTGCCAGCAGCTTCCAGGCAGAGCAAGGCGAGCAGTACTTC. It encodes CASSFQAEQGEQYF.

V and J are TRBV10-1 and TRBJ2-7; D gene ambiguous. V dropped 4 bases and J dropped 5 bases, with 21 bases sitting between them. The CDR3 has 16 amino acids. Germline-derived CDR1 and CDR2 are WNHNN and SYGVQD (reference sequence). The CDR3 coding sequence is TGCGCCAGCAGTGGTTCTATGGCGCGGCCCTGGGACGAGCAGTACTTC. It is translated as CASSGSMARPWDEQYF.

CDR3 coding DNA: TGTGCCAGCAGCTTGGGTCCGGGAAGCAATCAGCCCCAGCATTTT. Translated: CASSLGPGSNQPQHF. The chain joins TRBV5-4 to TRBJ1-5; D not certain. CDR3 size: 15 residues. V lost 0 bases and J lost 1, with 8 bases in between. Germline CDR1 reads SGHNT; CDR2 reads YYREEE (reference sequence).

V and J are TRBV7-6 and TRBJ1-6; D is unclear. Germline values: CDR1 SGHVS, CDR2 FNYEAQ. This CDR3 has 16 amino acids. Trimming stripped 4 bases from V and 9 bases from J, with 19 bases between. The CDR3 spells CASSSYIGGLSSPLHF. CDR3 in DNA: TGTGCCAGCAGCTCCTACATAGGAGGGCTCAGTTCACCCCTCCACTTT.

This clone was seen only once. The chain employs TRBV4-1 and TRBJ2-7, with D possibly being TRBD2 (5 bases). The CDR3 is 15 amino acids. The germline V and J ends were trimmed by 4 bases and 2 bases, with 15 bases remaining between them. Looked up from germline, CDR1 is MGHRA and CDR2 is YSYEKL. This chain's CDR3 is CASSLLDFNTYEQYF. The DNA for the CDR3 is TGCGCCAGCAGCCTCTTGGACTTCAACACCTACGAGCAGTACTTC.

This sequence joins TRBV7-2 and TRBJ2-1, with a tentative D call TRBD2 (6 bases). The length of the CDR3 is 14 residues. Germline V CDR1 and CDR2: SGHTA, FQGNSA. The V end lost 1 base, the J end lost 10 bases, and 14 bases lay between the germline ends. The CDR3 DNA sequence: TGTGCCAGCAGCTTAGGTGATTACCGGGAGGAGCAGTTCTTC. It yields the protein CASSLGDYREEQFF.

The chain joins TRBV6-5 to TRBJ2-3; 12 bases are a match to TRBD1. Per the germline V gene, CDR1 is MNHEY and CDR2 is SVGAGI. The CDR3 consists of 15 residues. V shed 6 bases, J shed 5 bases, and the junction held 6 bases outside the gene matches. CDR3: CASRRGTGGIDTQYF. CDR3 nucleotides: TGTGCCAGCAGGCGCGGGACAGGGGGCATAGATACGCAGTATTTT.

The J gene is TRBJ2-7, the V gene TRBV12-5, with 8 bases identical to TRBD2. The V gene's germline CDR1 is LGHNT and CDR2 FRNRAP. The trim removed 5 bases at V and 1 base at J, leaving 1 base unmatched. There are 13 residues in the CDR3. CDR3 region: CASGIAGSYEQYF. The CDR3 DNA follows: TGTGCTAGTGGTATAGCGGGGTCCTACGAGCAGTACTTC. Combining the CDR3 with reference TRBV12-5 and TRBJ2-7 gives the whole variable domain DARVTQTPRHKVTEMGQEVTMRCQPILGHNTVFWYRQTMMQGLELLAYFRNRAPLDDSGMPKDRFSAEMPDATLATLKIQPSEPRDSAVYFCASGIAGSYEQYFGPGTRLTVT.

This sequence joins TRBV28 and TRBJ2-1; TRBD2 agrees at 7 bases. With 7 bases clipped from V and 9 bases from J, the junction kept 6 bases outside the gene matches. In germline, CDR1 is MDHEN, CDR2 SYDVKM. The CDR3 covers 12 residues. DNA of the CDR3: TGTGCCAGCAACACCCCGGGGGGTGAGCAGTTCTTC. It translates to CASNTPGGEQFF.

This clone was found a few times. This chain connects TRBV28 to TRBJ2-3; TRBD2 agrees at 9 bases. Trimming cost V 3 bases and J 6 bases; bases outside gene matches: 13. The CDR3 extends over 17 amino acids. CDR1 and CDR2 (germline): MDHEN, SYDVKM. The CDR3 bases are TGTGCCAGCAGTTTGAGCGTAGCGGGAGTTGGGGGTGATACGCAGTATTTT. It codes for CASSLSVAGVGGDTQYF.

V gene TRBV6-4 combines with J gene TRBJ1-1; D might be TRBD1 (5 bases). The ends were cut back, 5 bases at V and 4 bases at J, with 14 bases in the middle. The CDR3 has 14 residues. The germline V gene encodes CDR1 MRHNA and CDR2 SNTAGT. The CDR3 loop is CASSRIPGITEAFF. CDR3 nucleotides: TGTGCCAGCAGTAGGATTCCAGGGATCACTGAAGCTTTCTTT.

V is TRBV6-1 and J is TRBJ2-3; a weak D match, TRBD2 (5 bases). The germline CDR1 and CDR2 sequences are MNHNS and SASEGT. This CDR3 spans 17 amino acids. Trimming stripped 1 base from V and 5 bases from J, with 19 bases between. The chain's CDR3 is CASSEETYSESGDTQYF. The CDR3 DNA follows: TGTGCCAGCAGTGAAGAGACATATAGCGAGTCCGGAGATACGCAGTATTTT.

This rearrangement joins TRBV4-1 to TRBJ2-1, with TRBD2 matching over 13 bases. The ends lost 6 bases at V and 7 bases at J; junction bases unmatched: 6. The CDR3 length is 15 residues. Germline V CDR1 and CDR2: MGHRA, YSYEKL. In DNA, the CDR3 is TGCGCCAGCAGGTCGGGACTAGCGGGAAAGAATGAGCAGTTCTTC. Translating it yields CASRSGLAGKNEQFF.

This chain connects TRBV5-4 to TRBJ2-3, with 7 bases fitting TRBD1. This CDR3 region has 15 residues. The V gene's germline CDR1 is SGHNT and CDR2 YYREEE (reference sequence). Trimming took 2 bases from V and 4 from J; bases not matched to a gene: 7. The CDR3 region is CASSFRDSYSDTQYF. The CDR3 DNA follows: TGTGCCAGCAGCTTTCGGGACAGCTATTCAGATACGCAGTATTTT.